The present TCR beta chain was sequenced within a study of Tregs in tolerant kidney transplant recipients. For the study at large: Mixed chimerism was transient after nonmyeloablative marrow transplants from related graft donors. Study findings and constraints: The small number of patients limits these findings pending further validation. Changing PCR primers prevented nucleotide comparison between some patients' samples. Tolerant patients' donor-specific Tregs expanded beyond overall Tregs, suggesting antigen-driven growth.

On this clone itself: Its target is unknown.

This table comes from immunoSEQ multiplex PCR, and its TCRdb copy is limited to in-frame clones, with some not included. The sample yields 110,000 or so clones, 90% seen once. Germline V CDR1 and CDR2: SGHVS, FNYEAQ. V was pared by 1 base and J by 4 bases, with 1 base of the junction left unmatched. This CDR3 comprises 14 residues. The sample consisted of CD4+ T cells from blood, taken before the transplant. This TCR came from a human donor who received a combined kidney and bone marrow transplant. The gene calls are TRBV7-6 and TRBJ2-1; 7 bases are a match to TRBD1. The CDR3 region has the DNA TGTGCCAGCAGCTTAGTGGGACAGTACAATGAGCAGTTCTTC. It is translated as CASSLVGQYNEQFF.